This entry describes one T cell receptor beta chain. This entry belongs to a study of T cell repertoires in ileal Crohn's disease. Noted time point: neoterminal ileum biopsy at postoperative endoscopy, about 6 months after surgery. Eligibility required adulthood, ileal or ileocolonic Crohn's disease and indicated ileocolonic resection. This CDR3 spans 13 amino acids. The germline V gene encodes CDR1 SGHTA and CDR2 FQGNSA. The V gene lost 3 bases and the J gene lost 10 bases, with 15 bases spanning the gap. The data were produced by immunoSEQ multiplex PCR, yet TCRdb's version contains in-frame clones alone and is incomplete. The repertoire includes roughly 9,200 clones, 79% of them detected once, and roughly 20% sits in the top ten.

J is TRBJ1-1 and V is TRBV7-2; D is unclear. This clonotype was sampled from an adult with Crohn's disease. The specimen sequenced was ileal tissue. The CDR3 spells CASSLGSPSRAFF. The CDR3 DNA reads as TGTGCCAGCAGCTTGGGTAGCCCGTCGAGAGCTTTCTTT.